This TCR beta chain came from a study of PD-1 blockade in classical Hodgkin lymphoma. Specified time point: cycle 4 day 1 (C4D1), after six to seven weeks of nivolumab. Exposure to brentuximab vedotin varied, and each patient had relapsed following autologous stem cell transplantation. Classifying best responses yielded complete response, partial response or progressive disease. The table came from immunoSEQ multiplex PCR; TCRdb's copy has only in-frame clones and leaves some out. The sample has 75,000 to 100,000 clones, under 95% seen once. The source of this sequence is a human donor with classical Hodgkin lymphoma. Sample: peripheral blood mononuclear cells (PBMCs), taken before the fourth cycle of nivolumab.

CDR3 sequence (DNA): TGTGCCAGCAGCTTGCAGGGTAACACTGAAGCTTTCTTT. Residues: CASSLQGNTEAFF. V gene TRBV5-5 combines with J gene TRBJ1-1; weak D call: TRBD1 (5 bases). Trimming removed 1 base from V and 2 bases from J, with 6 bases in between. CDR1 and CDR2 from the germline V gene are SGHKS and YYEKEE (reference sequence). The CDR3 spans 13 residues.